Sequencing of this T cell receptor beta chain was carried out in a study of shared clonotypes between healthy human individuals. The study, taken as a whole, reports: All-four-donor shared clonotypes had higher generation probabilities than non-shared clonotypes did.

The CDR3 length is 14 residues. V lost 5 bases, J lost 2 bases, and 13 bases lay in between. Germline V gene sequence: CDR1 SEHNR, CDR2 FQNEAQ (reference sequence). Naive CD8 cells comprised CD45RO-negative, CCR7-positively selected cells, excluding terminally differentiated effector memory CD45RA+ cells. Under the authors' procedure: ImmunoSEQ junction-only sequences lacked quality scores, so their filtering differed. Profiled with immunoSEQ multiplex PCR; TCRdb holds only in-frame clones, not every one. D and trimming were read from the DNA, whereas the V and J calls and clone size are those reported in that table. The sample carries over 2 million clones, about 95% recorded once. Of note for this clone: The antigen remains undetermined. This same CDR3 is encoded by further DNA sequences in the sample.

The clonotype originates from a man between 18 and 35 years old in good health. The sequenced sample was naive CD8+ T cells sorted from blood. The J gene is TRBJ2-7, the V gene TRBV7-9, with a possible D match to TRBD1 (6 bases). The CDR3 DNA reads TGTGCCAGCAGCCTGACAGGTTCAACCTACGAGCAGTACTTC. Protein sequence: CASSLTGSTYEQYF.